This T cell receptor beta chain was profiled in a study of radiotherapy plus CTLA-4 blockade in lung cancer. TCRdb keeps only in-frame clones here, not all; method: immunoSEQ multiplex PCR. The sample consists of 40,000 to 45,000 clones, roughly 64% of them appearing once. There are 14 residues in the CDR3. In germline, CDR1 is SGHRS, CDR2 YFSETQ. Between the trimmed V and J ends, which lost 5 bases and 2 bases, there was a span of 12 bases. A few counts support this clone. The chain recombines TRBV5-1 with TRBJ2-3; D is possibly TRBD1 (6 bases). This TCR came from a human donor with non-small cell lung cancer who had a partial response to radiotherapy plus ipilimumab. Sequencing used peripheral blood, obtained from a patient treated with radiotherapy plus ipilimumab. CDR3 in DNA: TGCGCCAGCAGTTCCGGACAGTACACAGATACGCAGTATTTT. Encoded protein: CASSSGQYTDTQYF.